This paragraph reports one T cell receptor (beta chain). Its antigen is undetermined. In germline, CDR1 is SGHKS, CDR2 YYEKEE (reference sequence). The CDR3 covers 15 residues. Between the trimmed V and J ends, which lost 1 base and 1 base, there was a span of 10 bases. Profiled with immunoSEQ multiplex PCR; TCRdb holds only in-frame clones, not every one. The sample shows about 79,000 clones, around 90% of them seen only once. This entry is derived from a study of OX40 agonist ivuxolimab in advanced cancers. Study overall: Ivuxolimab was delivered to patients intravenously every 2 weeks at doses spanning 0.01 to 10 mg/kg. Study-level findings and limits: Partial responders at 0.1-3.0 mg/kg had among the lowest clonal expansion.

Sequencing was performed on CD4+ or CD8+ T cells sorted from blood, taken in a trial of the OX40 agonist ivuxolimab. The chain links TRBV5-5 to TRBJ2-3, with D perhaps matching TRBD1 (5 bases). This TCR derives from an adult with an advanced solid tumor such as melanoma, head and neck, liver or kidney cancer. The CDR3, as DNA: TGTGCCAGCAGCTTGCTTCAGGGTGGCACAGATACGCAGTATTTT. Its protein is CASSLLQGGTDTQYF.